The T cell receptor beta chain under discussion was sequenced for a study of identical twins. cDNA carried unique molecular identifiers, and a universal primer site was added by template switching. MiXCR was run by TCRdb on the 5' RACE reads, yielding one entry per CDR3 protein. Of more than 1.5 million distinct CDR3 sequences detected, roughly 35% appear once; the ten largest clones hold more than 0.25%. Study results and limitations: Clonotypes of the beta chain that were abundant in cord blood carried fewer insertions (memory repertoires showed none). Twins showed weaker excess sharing in their beta out-of-frame sequences.

Of note for this clonotype: What it recognizes is unknown. Compared with germline, one end of the junction differs, possibly owing to a read error.

There are 14 residues in the CDR3. Germline loops: CDR1 MDHEN, CDR2 SYDVKM. The receptor comes from a newborn girl in good health. The V gene is TRBV28, the J gene TRBJ1-6; no definite D call. Source material: cord blood. CDR3 sequence (DNA): TGTGCCAGCAGTTTAGGAGGGAATAATTCACCCCCCCACTTT. Translation gives CASSLGGNNSPPHF.